These 20 T cell receptor beta chains were sequenced from one sample in a study of regulatory T cells in long-lasting Graves disease. Arm-PCR of CDR3 regions and iRepertoire HTBI primers were used to build TCR beta libraries. TCRdb re-called the multiplex PCR reads through MiXCR, storing one row per CDR3 protein. The sample has 200,000 to 300,000 distinct CDR3 sequences; 20% to 25% are singletons. Specified time point: newly diagnosed GD, antithyroid drugs for less than 3 months. The TCR library was prepared using RNA isolated from PBMCs. The starting material was peripheral blood mononuclear cells (PBMCs), obtained at new diagnosis, from a patient treated with antithyroid drugs. The receptors originated from a female donor with Graves disease.

This clonotype was detected ten times or more. The gene calls are TRBV7-2 and TRBJ1-5, with D possibly matching TRBD1 (5 bases). V dropped 4 bases and J dropped 6 bases, with 13 bases sitting between them. Germline values: CDR1 SGHTA, CDR2 FQGNSA. The CDR3 has 14 residues. In DNA form, the CDR3 reads TGTGCCAGCAGCTCGACCGTAGGGGCTCAGCCCCAGCATTTT. Protein product: CASSSTVGAQPQHF.

Many counts were recorded for this clonotype. This sequence joins TRBV5-6 and TRBJ2-3; D might be TRBD1 (6 bases). V dropped 4 bases and J dropped 4 bases, with 19 bases sitting between them. CDR3 length: 16 residues. Germline V lookup: CDR1 SGHDT, CDR2 YYEEEE. CDR3 protein: CASSPGTPSIPDTQYF. CDR3 nucleotide sequence: TGTGCCAGCAGCCCCGGGACACCTAGCATCCCAGATACGCAGTATTTT.

To note about this clonotype: This sequence may be a read error, since a much larger clone differs from it by one base. The chain's CDR3 is CASSASGISPNEQFF. DNA for the CDR3: TGTGCCAGCAGCGCGAGCGGGATCTCTCCCAATGAGCAGTTCTTC. V usage is TRBV9 and J usage is TRBJ2-1; TRBD2 matches at 7 bases. The CDR3 length is 15 residues. V lost 3 bases, J lost 6 bases, and 9 bases stayed unmatched. Germline V gives CDR1 SGDLS, CDR2 YYNGEE.

This clonotype occurred many times. The gene calls are TRBV10-3 and TRBJ1-4; 10 bases are a match to TRBD1. The CDR3 runs 14 residues. The germline V gene encodes CDR1 ENHRY and CDR2 SYGVKD. The V and J ends lost 5 bases and 7 bases, in that order; junction bases with no gene match: 4. The DNA for the CDR3 is TGTGCCATCAGTACCGGGACAGGGGTTGAAAAACTGTTTTTT. It codes for CAISTGTGVEKLFF.

Note on this clonotype: The junction and the germline gene differ at one end; a read error may be behind it. The gene calls are TRBV20-1 and TRBJ1-1, with 7 bases matching TRBD1. The CDR3 totals 15 residues. From germline, CDR1 is DFQATT and CDR2 SNEGSKA (reference sequence). The CDR3 spells CSAREETGRGSEAFF. The CDR3 DNA reads TGCAGTGCCAGAGAGGAGACAGGGAGAGGTAGTGAAGCTTTCTTT.

With regard to this clonotype: This may be a read error: a much more frequent sequence differs by one nucleotide. The conserved phenylalanine or tryptophan normally closing the CDR3 is absent here, so this likely arose from a read error. The chain combines TRBV7-3 with TRBJ1-6; D is possibly TRBD1 (6 bases). Trimming cost V 2 bases and J 3 bases, with 8 bases left between them. The V gene's germline CDR1 is SGHTA and CDR2 FQGTGA. The CDR3 extends over 15 amino acids. In DNA form, the CDR3 reads TGTGCCAGCAGCTTAGCAGGGGACTATAATTCACCCCTCCACTTG. Translated, it gives CASSLAGDYNSPLHL.

This clonotype was seen at least ten times. J is TRBJ2-1 and V is TRBV20-1; the match to TRBD2 covers 11 bases. Trimming removed 2 bases from V and 8 bases from J; junction bases left unmatched: 8. The CDR3 loop spans 15 amino acids. Germline-derived CDR1 and CDR2 are DFQATT and SNEGSKA (reference sequence). The CDR3 DNA follows: TGCAGTGCTAGAAAACTAGCGGGAGTGGGAGATGAGCAGTTCTTC. Encoded protein: CSARKLAGVGDEQFF.

V and J are TRBV5-5 and TRBJ2-7, with 12 positions matching TRBD1. Trimming cost V 7 bases and J 4 bases; bases outside gene matches: 6. The CDR3 runs to 14 residues. Germline V lookup: CDR1 SGHKS, CDR2 YYEKEE (reference sequence). The CDR3 sequence: CASRGQGAAYEQYF. CDR3 bases: TGTGCCAGCCGGGGACAGGGGGCTGCGTACGAGCAGTACTTC. Drawing the rest from reference TRBV5-5 and TRBJ2-7, the complete variable domain is DAGVTQSPTHLIKTRGQQVTLRCSPISGHKSVSWYQQVLGQGPQFIFQYYEKEERGRGNFPDRFSARQFPNYSSELNVNALLLGDSALYLCASRGQGAAYEQYFGPGTRLTVT.

This clonotype has at least ten counts. The chain joins TRBV19 to TRBJ2-5; TRBD2 matches 7 bases. The CDR3 extends over 16 amino acids. Trimming removed 6 bases from V and 2 bases from J; junction bases left unmatched: 12. Germline values: CDR1 LNHDA, CDR2 SQIVND (reference sequence). The CDR3 coding sequence is TGTGCCAGTAGCCCCCAAGGGCTAGCGGCGCAAGAGACCCAGTACTTC. Encoded protein: CASSPQGLAAQETQYF.

There are many counts of this clonotype. The chain combines TRBV6-2 or TRBV6-3 with TRBJ2-6; D possibly corresponds to TRBD2 (5 bases). There are 15 residues in the CDR3. Germline V CDR1 and CDR2: MNHEY, SVGEGT. Trimming cost V 2 bases and J 0 bases, with 5 bases left between them. The CDR3 DNA is TGTGCCAGCAGTTACGGGAGCTCTGGGGCCAACGTCCTGACTTTC. It translates to CASSYGSSGANVLTF.

The V and J genes are TRBV20-1 and TRBJ2-7, with 8 nucleotides matching TRBD1. The CDR3 has 15 amino acids. The ends lost 3 bases at V and 0 bases at J; junction bases unmatched: 7. From germline, CDR1 is DFQATT and CDR2 SNEGSKA (reference sequence). The CDR3: CSASHGTGVSYEQYF. For the CDR3, the DNA is TGCAGTGCTAGCCACGGGACAGGCGTCTCCTACGAGCAGTACTTC.

This clonotype has at least ten counts. The chain combines TRBV6-1 with TRBJ2-3, with TRBD2 as a possible D gene (7 bases). In germline, CDR1 is MNHNS, CDR2 SASEGT. Trimming removed 6 bases from V and 6 bases from J, with 19 bases in between. This CDR3 has 15 residues. CDR3 nucleotide sequence: TGTGCCAGCAGGGTGGGGGGGCCTAGGTTGGATACGCAGTATTTT. It codes for CASRVGGPRLDTQYF.

This clonotype was counted at least ten times. V gene TRBV27 combines with J gene TRBJ1-4; 9 bases fit TRBD1. This CDR3 is built from 16 residues. Losses at the gene ends were 5 bases for V and 7 bases for J; bases not matched to a gene: 11. Germline V gene data show CDR1 as MNHEY and CDR2 as SMNVEV (reference sequence). The CDR3 is CASSLQPGQGFEKLFF. The CDR3 DNA follows: TGTGCCAGCAGTCTTCAGCCGGGACAGGGATTTGAAAAACTGTTTTTT.

About this clonotype: This could be a read error, since a much larger clone is one nucleotide away. The chain carries TRBV5-1 and TRBJ1-1; no definite D call. The V end was cut by 5 bases, the J end by 4 bases, with 12 bases between. The CDR3 has 13 amino acids. Looked up from germline, CDR1 is SGHRS and CDR2 is YFSETQ. The CDR3 coding sequence is TGCGCCAGCAGTGAAAAGGTGAGCACTGAAGCTTTCTTT. Its translation is CASSEKVSTEAFF.

This clonotype was counted many times. V gene TRBV28 combines with J gene TRBJ1-4; 8 bases line up with TRBD1. There are 20 residues in the CDR3. Germline V gene sequence: CDR1 MDHEN, CDR2 SYDVKM. The ends lost 6 bases at V and 0 bases at J; junction bases unmatched: 18. CDR3 nucleotides: TGTGCCAGCAGGCCAGGGGGCTCCTATAAGCCTGTTGCAACTAATGAAAAACTGTTTTTT. Translated, it gives CASRPGGSYKPVATNEKLFF.

This clonotype has at least ten counts. J is TRBJ2-1 and V is TRBV6-5, with a tentative D call TRBD1 (6 bases). V was shortened by 4 bases and J by 8 bases, with 18 bases between the two germline ends. Germline assignment: CDR1 MNHEY and CDR2 SVGAGI. This CDR3 region has 15 residues. CDR3 amino acids: CASSFQGKGTDEQFF. The CDR3 bases are TGTGCCAGCAGTTTTCAGGGGAAGGGTACCGATGAGCAGTTCTTC.

The chain uses TRBV12-3 or TRBV12-4 and TRBJ2-7, with 8 bases identical to TRBD2. Germline trimming cut 5 bases from V and 0 bases from J; bases unmatched to any gene: 9. This CDR3 is built from 16 residues. CDR3 residues: CASSPPQSGSSYEQYF. The CDR3 region has the DNA TGTGCCAGCAGTCCCCCCCAGAGCGGGAGCTCCTACGAGCAGTACTTC.

This clonotype was picked up a small number of times. Possible read error: a much larger clone is one base away. CDR3 sequence reads: CASSPEARSKAQYF. The CDR3 DNA is TGTGCCAGCTCACCAGAGGCGCGTTCGAAGGCCCAGTACTTC. The chain joins TRBV18 to TRBJ2-1; no clear D gene. The DNA end favors TRBJ2-5, so the J call may be wrong. This CDR3 has 14 residues. Germline CDR1 KGHSH, CDR2 LQKENI.

In this sample, this clonotype turned up many times. The chain combines TRBV28 with TRBJ1-6; D is undetermined. CDR1 is MDHEN and CDR2 is SYDVKM in the germline V gene. The CDR3 spans 13 residues. V lost 3 bases and J lost 9, with 9 bases in between. This chain's CDR3 is CASSLMGSSPLHF. CDR3 nucleotides: TGTGCCAGCAGTTTGATGGGAAGTTCACCCCTCCACTTT.

This clonotype showed up many times. CDR3 region: CASSLATGANYGYTF. As DNA, the CDR3 is TGTGCCAGCAGCTTAGCCACAGGAGCTAACTATGGCTACACCTTC. This chain joins TRBV7-2 and TRBJ1-2; tentative D call: TRBD1 (5 bases). The V end lost 0 bases, the J end lost 0 bases, and 8 bases lay between the germline ends. Germline V CDR1 and CDR2: SGHTA, FQGNSA. This CDR3 is 15 amino acids long.